This T cell receptor (beta chain) was captured in a study of a mutant IDH1 vaccine in newly diagnosed glioma. Study-level background: Patients received vaccination from 4-6 weeks after radiotherapy alone, or with temozolomide cycles. Participants attended visit V12, the safety follow-up, at week 35, and then attended visit V13 at week 47.

A word on this clone: The antigen remains undetermined. This CDR3 fails to terminate in the conserved phenylalanine or tryptophan, so it likely reflects a read error.

This sample's time point: week 47, end of study. Topical imiquimod accompanied each vaccine dose, which consisted of 300 ug of mutant IDH1 20-mer peptide. Notes on the study in general: Of the patients, around 93% had vaccine-induced immune responses.

Germline V lookup: CDR1 MNHEY, CDR2 SVGAGI. CDR3 size: 15 residues. Trimming took 6 bases from V and 3 from J, leaving 18 bases between them. The protocol was immunoSEQ multiplex PCR, while the TCRdb copy is restricted to in-frame clones and leaves out a portion. The table records tens of thousands of clones, less than 85% of them present only once. This receptor was identified in a woman aged 40 to 50 with glioma. Some clones in this sample may be carry-over from other donors' samples. Sequencing was performed on PBMCs, taken from a glioma patient whose treatment included an IDH1 peptide vaccine. J is TRBJ2-7 and V is TRBV6-5, with D uncertain. CDR3 sequence reads: CASSPPGRILYEQYS. The CDR3 nucleotides are TGTGCCAGCAGCCCACCGGGCAGAATCCTCTACGAGCAGTACTCC.